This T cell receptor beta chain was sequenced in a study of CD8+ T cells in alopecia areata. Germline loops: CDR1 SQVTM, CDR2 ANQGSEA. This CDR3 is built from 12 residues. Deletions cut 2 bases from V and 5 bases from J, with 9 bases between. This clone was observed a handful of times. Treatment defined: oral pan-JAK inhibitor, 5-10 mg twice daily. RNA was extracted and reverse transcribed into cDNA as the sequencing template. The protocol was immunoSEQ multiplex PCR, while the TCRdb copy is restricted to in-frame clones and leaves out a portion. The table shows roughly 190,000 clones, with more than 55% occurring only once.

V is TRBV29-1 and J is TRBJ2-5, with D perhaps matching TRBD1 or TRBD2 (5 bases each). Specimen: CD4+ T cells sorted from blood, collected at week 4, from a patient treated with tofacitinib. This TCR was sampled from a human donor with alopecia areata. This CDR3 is CSVERGGETQYF. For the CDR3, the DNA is TGCAGCGTTGAACGGGGCGGGGAGACCCAGTACTTC.